This entry lists 31 T cell receptor beta chains sequenced from one sample in a study of post-analysis software for immune sequencing data. The study, taken as a whole, reports: Patients had higher frequencies than controls of about five TRBV segments, including TRBV5-6, TRBV5-1 and TRBV20-1.

Their antigens are not known. Presence of unique molecular identifiers characterized the TCR beta cDNA libraries. TCRdb itself ran the PCR reads through MiXCR, one entry per CDR3 protein. The sample holds approximately 730,000 distinct CDR3 sequences, about 45% seen once. The sequencing sample was made of blood. The receptor set was obtained from a girl aged 10-17 years with multiple sclerosis.

The chain joins TRBV12-3 or TRBV12-4 to TRBJ2-7; 11 bases fit TRBD2. The better agreement between TRBJ2-5 and the DNA end casts doubt on the J call. This CDR3 comprises 16 residues. The CDR3 sequence: CASTSSGTSGRETQYF. DNA for the CDR3: TGTGCCAGCACCTCATCCGGGACTAGCGGAAGAGAGACCCAGTACTTC.

The chain carries TRBV29-1 and TRBJ1-1; D ambiguous. This CDR3 is 11 amino acids long. In germline, CDR1 is SQVTM, CDR2 ANQGSEA. V lost 7 bases and J lost 3, with 9 bases in between. The CDR3 loop is CSAKLDTEAFF. In DNA form, the CDR3 reads TGCAGCGCTAAGCTGGACACTGAAGCTTTCTTT.

This clonotype appeared a single time. The chain recombines TRBV28 with TRBJ2-5; TRBD2 aligns across 15 bases. The CDR3 totals 17 residues. The V and J ends lost 2 bases and 11 bases, in that order; junction bases with no gene match: 12. Germline loops: CDR1 MDHEN, CDR2 SYDVKM. The CDR3: CASSLPKPGLAGGGQYF. In DNA form, the CDR3 reads TGTGCCAGCAGTTTACCCAAACCGGGACTAGCGGGAGGTGGGCAGTACTTC.

This clonotype was counted a few times. The chain couples TRBV12-3 or TRBV12-4 to TRBJ2-5; TRBD2 matches 11 bases. The J segment lost 0 bases and the V segment lost 6 bases, leaving 21 bases of the junction unmatched. The CDR3 covers 21 residues. CDR3 nucleotide sequence: TGTGCCAGCAGCCAACTACCTCCCCCGGGACTAGCGGTCCTGTACCAAGAGACCCAGTACTTC. Residues: CASSQLPPPGLAVLYQETQYF.

This clonotype was detected a few times. The chain carries TRBV29-1 and TRBJ2-3; TRBD1 might be the D (6 bases). The germline V gene has CDR1 SQVTM and CDR2 ANQGSEA. Trimming pared 1 base from V and 1 base from J, leaving 9 bases between. The CDR3 runs to 14 residues. The CDR3 loop is CSVEAGVGTDTQYF. The CDR3 nucleotides are TGCAGCGTTGAAGCAGGGGTTGGCACAGATACGCAGTATTTT.

This chain joins TRBV6-7 and TRBJ2-1; a possible D gene is TRBD2 (5 bases). TRBV6-7 is placed among ORFs of uncertain function. The CDR3 contains 14 residues. V lost 6 bases, J lost 0 bases, and 9 bases lay in between. This chain's CDR3 is CASRPTTSYNEQFF. The CDR3 DNA reads TGTGCCAGCAGGCCGACTACCTCCTACAATGAGCAGTTCTTC.

This clonotype has more than one count but fewer than ten. Here the CDR3 DNA reads TGTGCCAGCAGCCCAGGGACAGGGGCTGACGAGCAGTACTTC. It specifies CASSPGTGADEQYF. The chain couples TRBV11-2 to TRBJ2-4; 10 bases agree with TRBD1. The end of the DNA fits TRBJ2-7 better, so the J call may be wrong. The CDR3 has 14 residues. CDR1 SGHAT and CDR2 FQNNGV come from the germline V gene.

The genes are TRBV27 and TRBJ2-4; D may correspond to TRBD1 or TRBD2 (5 bases each). In germline, CDR1 is MNHEY, CDR2 SMNVEV (reference sequence). V was shortened by 6 bases and J by 13 bases, with 25 bases between the two germline ends. This CDR3 is built from 15 residues. The CDR3 DNA reads TGTGCCAGCAGCCGCCCCCCTGGGACGGCAGAAAAGCAGTACTTC. Translating gives CASSRPPGTAEKQYF.

This clonotype was counted only a few times. J is TRBJ2-4 and V is TRBV29-1; D is unclear. The CDR3 is 16 amino acids. Germline V gene lookup returns CDR1 SQVTM and CDR2 ANQGSEA. Trimming left V 4 bases short and J 0 bases short, with 16 bases between. DNA of the CDR3: TGCAGCGTTGCCCCGCGGTTGGAAACAGCCAAAAACATTCAGTACTTC. Translated: CSVAPRLETAKNIQYF.

The genes are TRBV3-1 and TRBJ1-6; D is possibly TRBD1 (5 bases). This CDR3 region has 14 residues. Trimming removed 0 bases from V and 15 bases from J, with 15 bases in between. Germline V gene lookup returns CDR1 LGHDT and CDR2 YNNKEL (reference sequence). CDR3 loop: CASSQDFIGAHLHF. As DNA, the CDR3 is TGTGCCAGCAGCCAAGATTTCATAGGGGCCCACCTCCACTTT.

This clonotype turned up a few times. This sequence joins TRBV28 and TRBJ2-3, with D possibly being TRBD2 (5 bases). Germline loops: CDR1 MDHEN, CDR2 SYDVKM. Trimming took off 8 bases at V and 0 bases at J, with 15 bases between the two ends. There are 15 residues in the CDR3. As DNA, the CDR3 is TGTGCCAGCGAGTCCGGGCGGACTAGCACAGATACGCAGTATTTT. Translation: CASESGRTSTDTQYF. Using reference TRBV28 and TRBJ2-3 for the parts outside the CDR3, the full variable domain is DVKVTQSSRYLVKRTGEKVFLECVQDMDHENMFWYRQDPGLGLRLIYFSYDVKMKEKGDIPEGYSVSREKKERFSLILESASTNQTSMYLCASESGRTSTDTQYFGPGTRLTVL.

The chain combines TRBV6-6 with TRBJ1-4, with a tentative D call TRBD1 (5 bases). V lost 5 bases and J 6 bases, leaving 7 bases between the germline ends. The CDR3 runs to 12 residues. Germline CDR1 is MNHNY and CDR2 is SVGAGI (reference sequence). The CDR3 DNA is TGTGCCAGCAGTCCGACAGATGAAAAACTGTTTTTT. Protein product: CASSPTDEKLFF.

This clonotype was observed a few times. The genes are TRBV20-1 and TRBJ2-1, with 9 bases aligning to TRBD2. CDR3 length: 18 residues. J gave up 2 bases and V 3 bases, and 14 bases lay outside the gene matches. Germline CDR1 is DFQATT and CDR2 is SNEGSKA (reference sequence). The CDR3 sequence: CSARPLLAGTTAYNEQFF. CDR3 nucleotides: TGCAGTGCTAGGCCTCTTCTAGCGGGAACCACCGCCTACAATGAGCAGTTCTTC.

The chain has TRBV6-1 and TRBJ2-5; D may be TRBD1 (6 bases). CDR1 MNHNS and CDR2 SASEGT come from the germline V gene. V lost 7 bases and J lost 6, with 21 bases in between. The CDR3 extends over 15 amino acids. In DNA, the CDR3 is TGTGCCAGCACTCGAACAGGGACCGCTGGGCAGACCCAGTACTTC. It specifies CASTRTGTAGQTQYF.

V and J are TRBV5-5 and TRBJ1-2; tentative D call: TRBD1 (5 bases). Germline-derived CDR1 and CDR2 are SGHKS and YYEKEE (reference sequence). Trimming removed 0 bases at V and 4 bases at J, with 7 bases between. The CDR3 extends over 13 amino acids. CDR3 sequence: CASSLDRSYGYTF. CDR3 nucleotide sequence: TGTGCCAGCAGCTTGGACAGGTCCTATGGCTACACCTTC.

The chain carries TRBV7-9 and TRBJ2-3; 9 bases match TRBD1. The germline gives CDR1 SEHNR, CDR2 FQNEAQ (reference sequence). The CDR3 is made up of 17 amino acids. Unmatched junction bases numbered 10, after V lost 2 bases and J lost 4 bases. In DNA form, the CDR3 reads TGTGCCAGCAGCTTAAGGCTTCCGGGACAGGGTGCAGATACGCAGTATTTT. Amino acid sequence: CASSLRLPGQGADTQYF.

The chain links TRBV12-3 or TRBV12-4 to TRBJ2-1; no clear D gene. The CDR3 runs to 12 residues. The V end was cut by 5 bases, the J end by 9 bases, with 11 bases between. DNA of the CDR3: TGTGCCAGCAGTCCCGGATTGAGTGAGCAGTTCTTC. Translation gives CASSPGLSEQFF.

This clonotype has just one count. The chain has TRBV11-2 and TRBJ2-4, with 8 bases matching TRBD1. The DNA end is a closer match to TRBJ2-7, so the J assignment may be wrong. Germline loops: CDR1 SGHAT, CDR2 FQNNGV. This CDR3 is 14 amino acids long. Here the CDR3 reads CASSQDREAGEQYF. CDR3 nucleotides: TGTGCCAGCAGCCAGGACAGGGAGGCGGGCGAGCAGTACTTC.

This clonotype was counted a few times. V and J are TRBV29-1 and TRBJ1-2; 7 nucleotides match TRBD1. The germline gives CDR1 SQVTM, CDR2 ANQGSEA. The V segment lost 4 bases and the J segment 4 bases; nucleotides outside the gene matches: 3. This CDR3 is built from 12 residues. The CDR3: CSVVDRPYGYTF. In DNA, the CDR3 is TGCAGCGTTGTGGACAGGCCCTATGGCTACACCTTC. The whole variable domain, filled in from reference TRBV29-1 and TRBJ1-2, reads SAVISQKPSRDICQRGTSLTIQCQVDSQVTMMFWYRQQPGQSLTLIATANQGSEATYESGFVIDKFPISRPNLTFSTLTVSNMSPEDSSIYLCSVVDRPYGYTFGSGTRLTVV.

The J gene is TRBJ1-1, the V gene TRBV29-1; TRBD1 might be the D (5 bases). The ends were cut back, 2 bases at V and 7 bases at J, with 8 bases in the middle. CDR3 size: 11 residues. Germline V gives CDR1 SQVTM, CDR2 ANQGSEA. CDR3 sequence: CSVERGGEAFF. In DNA, the CDR3 is TGCAGCGTTGAAAGGGGCGGTGAAGCTTTCTTT.

Only a few counts were recorded for this clonotype. V usage is TRBV20-1 and J usage is TRBJ2-7, with no clear D. Trimming took 3 bases from V and 3 from J, leaving 12 bases between them. Germline V CDR1 and CDR2: DFQATT, SNEGSKA (reference sequence). CDR3 length: 13 amino acids. For the CDR3, the DNA is TGCAGTGCTAGTGTGGGATCGGGCTACGAGCAGTACTTC. Translating it yields CSASVGSGYEQYF.

This clonotype occurred a few times. The CDR3 DNA is TGTGCCAGCAGTTTAGGGCCTCACAATGAGCAGTTCTTC. This translates into CASSLGPHNEQFF. V and J are TRBV12-3 or TRBV12-4 and TRBJ2-1; D gene uncertain. The ends were cut back, 1 base at V and 5 bases at J, with 6 bases in the middle. The CDR3 contains 13 residues.

The gene calls are TRBV7-8 and TRBJ2-5, with 7 bases aligning to TRBD1. The end of the DNA aligns better with TRBJ2-7, so the J call may be wrong. CDR3 size: 14 residues. Germline-derived CDR1 and CDR2 are SGHVS and FQNEAQ. The CDR3 DNA reads as TGTGCCAGCACCGTGACAGGGCAGACCTACGAGCAGTACTTC. It encodes CASTVTGQTYEQYF.

The sample holds a few counts of this clonotype. The V and J genes are TRBV11-2 and TRBJ1-2, with unresolved D. The germline V gene has CDR1 SGHAT and CDR2 FQNNGV. This CDR3 region has 14 residues. V lost 1 base and J lost 2, with 8 bases in between. CDR3 residues: CASSLVGQNYGYTF. The DNA of the CDR3 is TGTGCCAGCAGCTTAGTGGGCCAGAACTATGGCTACACCTTC.

The count of this clonotype is one. The genes are TRBV5-1 and TRBJ2-5, with D perhaps TRBD2 (5 bases). CDR1 and CDR2 (germline): SGHRS, YFSETQ. CDR3 length: 14 amino acids. V was cut by 3 bases and J by 9 bases, with 18 bases left in between. The CDR3 reads CASSWAPEVEAQYF. The CDR3 region has the DNA TGCGCCAGCAGCTGGGCCCCTGAAGTGGAGGCCCAGTACTTC. Complete variable domain (other parts from reference TRBV5-1 and TRBJ2-5): KAGVTQTPRYLIKTRGQQVTLSCSPISGHRSVSWYQQTPGQGLQFLFEYFSETQRNKGNFPGRFSGRQFSNSRSEMNVSTLELGDSALYLCASSWAPEVEAQYFGPGTRLLVL.

This clonotype came up a few times. The rearrangement links TRBV20-1 to TRBJ2-1; 8 bases are a match to TRBD2. The trim removed 0 bases at V and 12 bases at J, leaving 10 bases unmatched. This CDR3 comprises 14 residues. Germline loops: CDR1 DFQATT, CDR2 SNEGSKA (reference sequence). The CDR3 region is CSARDPSAGGRQFF. DNA of the CDR3: TGCAGTGCTAGAGATCCCTCGGCGGGAGGAAGGCAGTTCTTC.

This clonotype was seen more than once but under ten times. V is TRBV12-3 or TRBV12-4 and J is TRBJ2-3, with TRBD2 identical over 12 bases. This CDR3 is built from 17 residues. With 5 bases clipped from V and 6 bases from J, the junction kept 12 bases outside the gene matches. The CDR3 loop is CASSPPPGLAGADTQYF. In DNA form, the CDR3 reads TGTGCCAGCAGTCCTCCGCCGGGACTAGCGGGCGCGGATACGCAGTATTTT.

In its sample, this clonotype was seen a few times. The chain joins TRBV28 to TRBJ2-3; TRBD2 agrees at 15 bases. The germline gives CDR1 MDHEN, CDR2 SYDVKM. The CDR3 is made up of 18 amino acids. V lost 7 bases and J lost 0; bases outside the gene matches: 8. The CDR3 DNA reads as TGTGCCAGCACCCGGGGACTAGCGGGAGGACCTAGCACAGATACGCAGTATTTT. This translates into CASTRGLAGGPSTDTQYF. Full variable domain (rest looked up from reference TRBV28 and TRBJ2-3): DVKVTQSSRYLVKRTGEKVFLECVQDMDHENMFWYRQDPGLGLRLIYFSYDVKMKEKGDIPEGYSVSREKKERFSLILESASTNQTSMYLCASTRGLAGGPSTDTQYFGPGTRLTVL.

The gene calls are TRBV7-2 and TRBJ2-3; possibly TRBD1 for D (5 bases). The CDR3 sequence is 16 residues long. Trimming left V 5 bases short and J 6 bases short, with 21 bases between. Germline values: CDR1 SGHTA, CDR2 FQGNSA. The CDR3 bases are TGTGCCAGCAGCACCCGACGAGGTTTAGGGGTGGATACGCAGTATTTT. It encodes CASSTRRGLGVDTQYF.

The chain has TRBV20-1 and TRBJ1-4; D is uncertain. Germline loops: CDR1 DFQATT, CDR2 SNEGSKA (reference sequence). This CDR3 has 13 amino acids. V was shortened by 3 bases and J by 7 bases, with 12 bases between the two germline ends. The CDR3, as DNA: TGCAGTGCTAGGGGGTCGGCGGGTGAAAAACTGTTTTTT. Protein: CSARGSAGEKLFF.

This clonotype was observed a few times. The rearrangement joins TRBV6-2 or TRBV6-3 to TRBJ2-4, with D possibly matching TRBD1 (5 bases). Germline V CDR1 and CDR2: MNHEY, SVGEGT. The CDR3 totals 14 residues. V lost 8 bases and J 1 base, leaving 12 bases between the germline ends. The CDR3 loop is CASGGRAAKNIQYF. CDR3 coding DNA: TGTGCCAGCGGTGGCAGGGCCGCCAAAAACATTCAGTACTTC.